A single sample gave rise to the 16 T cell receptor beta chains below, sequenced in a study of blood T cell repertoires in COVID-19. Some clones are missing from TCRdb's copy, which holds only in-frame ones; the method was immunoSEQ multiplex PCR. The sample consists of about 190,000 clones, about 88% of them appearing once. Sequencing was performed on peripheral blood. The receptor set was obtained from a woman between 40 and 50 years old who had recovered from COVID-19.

The DNA for the CDR3 is TGTGCCAGCAGCTCAAACAGGGAAACCTACTCTGGAAACACCATATATTTT. Protein product: CASSSNRETYSGNTIYF. This sequence joins TRBV7-2 and TRBJ1-3; TRBD1 might be the D (6 bases). Germline loops: CDR1 SGHTA, CDR2 FQGNSA. This CDR3 comprises 17 residues. The ends were cut back, 4 bases at V and 0 bases at J, with 16 bases in the middle.

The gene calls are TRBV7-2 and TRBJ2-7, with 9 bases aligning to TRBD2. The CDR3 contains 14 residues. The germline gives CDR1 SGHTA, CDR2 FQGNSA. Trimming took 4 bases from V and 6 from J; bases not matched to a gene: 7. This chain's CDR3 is CASSSIAGVGEQYF. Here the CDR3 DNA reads TGTGCCAGCAGCTCAATAGCGGGAGTCGGCGAGCAGTACTTC.

CDR3 residues: CATSEAPPGEQYF. For the CDR3, the DNA is TGTGCCACCAGCGAGGCCCCACCGGGAGAGCAGTACTTC. The chain joins TRBV15 to TRBJ2-7, with D perhaps TRBD2 (5 bases). The CDR3 has 13 residues. The germline gives CDR1 LNHNV, CDR2 YYDKDF (reference sequence). V was clipped by 5 bases and J by 7 bases, with 15 bases between them.

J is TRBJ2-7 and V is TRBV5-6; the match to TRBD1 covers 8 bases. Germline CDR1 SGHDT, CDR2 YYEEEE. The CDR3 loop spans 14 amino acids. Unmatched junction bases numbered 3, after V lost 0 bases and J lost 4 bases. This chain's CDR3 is CASSLGTGIYEQYF. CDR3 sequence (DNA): TGTGCCAGCAGCTTGGGGACAGGGATATACGAGCAGTACTTC.

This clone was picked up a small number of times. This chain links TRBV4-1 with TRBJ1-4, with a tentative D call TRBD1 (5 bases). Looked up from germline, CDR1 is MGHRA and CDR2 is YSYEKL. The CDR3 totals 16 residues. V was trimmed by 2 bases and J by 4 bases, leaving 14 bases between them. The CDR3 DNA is TGCGCCAGCAGCCAACAAGGTACAGGCGGTAATGAAAAACTGTTTTTT. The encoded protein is CASSQQGTGGNEKLFF.

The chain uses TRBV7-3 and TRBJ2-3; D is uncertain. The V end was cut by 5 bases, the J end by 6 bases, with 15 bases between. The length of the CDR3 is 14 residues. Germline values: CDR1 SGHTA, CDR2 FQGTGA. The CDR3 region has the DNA TGTGCCAGCAGCCGCGAAGTGCGTTCGGATACGCAGTATTTT. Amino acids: CASSREVRSDTQYF.

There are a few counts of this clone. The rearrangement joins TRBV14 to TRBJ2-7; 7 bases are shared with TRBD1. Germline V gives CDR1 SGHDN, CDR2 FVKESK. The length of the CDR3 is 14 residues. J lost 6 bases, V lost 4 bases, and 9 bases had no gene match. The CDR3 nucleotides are TGTGCCAGCAGCCGGACACTGGACAGGAGCGAGCAGTACTTC. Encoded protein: CASSRTLDRSEQYF.

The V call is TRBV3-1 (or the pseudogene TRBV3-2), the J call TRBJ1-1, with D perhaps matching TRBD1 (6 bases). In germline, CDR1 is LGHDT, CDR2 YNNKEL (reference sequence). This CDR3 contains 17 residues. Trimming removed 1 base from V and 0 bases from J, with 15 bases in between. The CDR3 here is CASSQVQGTGMNTEAFF. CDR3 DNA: TGTGCCAGCAGCCAAGTACAGGGTACAGGAATGAACACTGAAGCTTTCTTT.

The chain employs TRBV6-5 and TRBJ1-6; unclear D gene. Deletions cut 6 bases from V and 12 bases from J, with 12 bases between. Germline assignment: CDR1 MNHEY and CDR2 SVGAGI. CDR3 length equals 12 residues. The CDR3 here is CASSRLRVPLHF. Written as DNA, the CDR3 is TGTGCCAGCAGCCGACTAAGGGTACCCCTCCACTTT.

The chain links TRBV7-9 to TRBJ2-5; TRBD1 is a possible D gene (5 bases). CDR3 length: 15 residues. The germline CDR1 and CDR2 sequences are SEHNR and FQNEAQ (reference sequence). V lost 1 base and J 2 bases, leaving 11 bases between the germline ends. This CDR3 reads CASSLDGGAQETQYF. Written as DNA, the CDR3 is TGTGCCAGCAGCTTAGACGGTGGGGCACAAGAGACCCAGTACTTC. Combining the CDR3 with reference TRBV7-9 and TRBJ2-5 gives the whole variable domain DTGVSQNPRHKITKRGQNVTFRCDPISEHNRLYWYRQTLGQGPEFLTYFQNEAQLEKSRLLSDRFSAERPKGSFSTLEIQRTEQGDSAMYLCASSLDGGAQETQYFGPGTRLLVL.

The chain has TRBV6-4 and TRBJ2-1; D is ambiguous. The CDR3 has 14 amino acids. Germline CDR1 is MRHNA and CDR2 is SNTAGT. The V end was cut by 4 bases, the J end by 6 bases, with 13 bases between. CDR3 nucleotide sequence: TGTGCCAGCAGTGTCCAGCTAGGCTCCAATGAGCAGTTCTTC. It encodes CASSVQLGSNEQFF.

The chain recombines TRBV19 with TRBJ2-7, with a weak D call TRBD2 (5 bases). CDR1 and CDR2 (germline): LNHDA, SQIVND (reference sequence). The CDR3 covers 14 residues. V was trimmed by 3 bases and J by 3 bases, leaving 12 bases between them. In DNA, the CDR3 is TGTGCCAGTAGTATTCGCAGCGCGGGCTACGAGCAGTACTTC. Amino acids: CASSIRSAGYEQYF.

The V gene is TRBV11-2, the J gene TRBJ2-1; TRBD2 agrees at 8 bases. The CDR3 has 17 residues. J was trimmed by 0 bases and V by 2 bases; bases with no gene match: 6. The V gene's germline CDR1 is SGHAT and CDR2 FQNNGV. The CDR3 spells CASSLRRLAGSYNEQFF. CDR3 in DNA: TGTGCCAGCAGCTTACGAAGGCTAGCGGGCTCCTACAATGAGCAGTTCTTC.

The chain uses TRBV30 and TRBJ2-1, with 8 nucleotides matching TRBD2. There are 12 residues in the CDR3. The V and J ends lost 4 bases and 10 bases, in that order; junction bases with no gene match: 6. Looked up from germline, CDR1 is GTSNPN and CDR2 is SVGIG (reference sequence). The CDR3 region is CAWITQRGEQFF. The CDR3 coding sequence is TGTGCCTGGATCACACAGCGGGGGGAGCAGTTCTTC.

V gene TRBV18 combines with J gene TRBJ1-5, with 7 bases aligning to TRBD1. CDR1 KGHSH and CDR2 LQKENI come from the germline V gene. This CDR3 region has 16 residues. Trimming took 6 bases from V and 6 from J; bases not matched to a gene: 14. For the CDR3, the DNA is TGTGCCAGCTCCCCGACCCAGACAGGGAACGGTCAGCCCCAGCATTTT. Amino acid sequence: CASSPTQTGNGQPQHF.

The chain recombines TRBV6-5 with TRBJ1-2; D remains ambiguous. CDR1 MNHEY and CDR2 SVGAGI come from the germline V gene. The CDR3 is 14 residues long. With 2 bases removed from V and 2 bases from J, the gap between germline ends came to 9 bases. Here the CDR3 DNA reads TGTGCCAGCAGTTACAGTACAGAAAACTATGGCTACACCTTC. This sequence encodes CASSYSTENYGYTF.